This T cell receptor beta chain was identified in a study of regulatory T cells in long-lasting Graves disease. Study results and limitations: Under persistent disease, TRBV28, TRBJ1-2 and TRBJ2-5 were used preferentially. Since the sample size was small, accuracy may have been reduced.

Construction of TCR beta libraries relied on iRepertoire HTBI primers and on Arm-PCR targeting CDR3 regions. TCRdb analysed the multiplex PCR reads with MiXCR anew, one entry per CDR3 protein. The data show around 240,000 distinct CDR3 sequences, with 18% seen just once and 14% held by the top ten. As for time point: newly diagnosed GD, antithyroid drugs for less than 3 months. Isolated PBMC RNA provided the starting material for the TCR library. Germline CDR1 reads MNHNS; CDR2 reads SASEGT. V dropped 9 bases and J dropped 5 bases, with 10 bases sitting between them. The CDR3 spans 11 residues. Ten or more counts support this clonotype. Its cognate antigen is unknown. These same data were also listed under a study on T cells in Graves' hyperthyroidism and ophthalmopathy. That study adds: Those patients with uncontrolled infection, other autoimmune disease, pregnancy or lactation were excluded. TCR CDR3 regions were first amplified by RT-PCR with HTBI primers.

Specimen: peripheral blood mononuclear cells (PBMCs), collected at new diagnosis, from a patient treated with antithyroid drugs. The sequence derives from a woman between 25 and 40 years old with Graves disease. V usage is TRBV6-1 and J usage is TRBJ1-1; the D is unclear. CDR3 sequence (DNA): TGTGCCAGTAGTAGGTCAACTGAAGCTTTCTTT. Its protein product is CASSRSTEAFF.